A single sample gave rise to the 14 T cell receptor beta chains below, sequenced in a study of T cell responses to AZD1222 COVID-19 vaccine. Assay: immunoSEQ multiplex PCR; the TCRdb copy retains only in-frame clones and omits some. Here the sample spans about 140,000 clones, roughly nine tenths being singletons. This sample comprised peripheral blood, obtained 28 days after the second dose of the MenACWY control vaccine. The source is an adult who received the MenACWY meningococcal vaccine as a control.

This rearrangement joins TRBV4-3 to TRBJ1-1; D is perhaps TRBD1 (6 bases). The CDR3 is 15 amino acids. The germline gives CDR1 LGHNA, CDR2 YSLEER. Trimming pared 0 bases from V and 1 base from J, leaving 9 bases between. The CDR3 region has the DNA TGCGCCAGCAGCCAAGATCCCAGGGGGAACACTGAAGCTTTCTTT. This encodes CASSQDPRGNTEAFF.

This CDR3 reads CASSFQMGQSPTYEQYF. CDR3 coding DNA: TGTGCCAGCAGTTTTCAAATGGGACAGAGCCCTACCTACGAGCAGTACTTC. V usage is TRBV27 and J usage is TRBJ2-7; 7 bases are shared with TRBD1. The V gene's germline CDR1 is MNHEY and CDR2 SMNVEV (reference sequence). The length of the CDR3 is 17 residues. The J segment lost 2 bases and the V segment lost 3 bases, leaving 13 bases of the junction unmatched.

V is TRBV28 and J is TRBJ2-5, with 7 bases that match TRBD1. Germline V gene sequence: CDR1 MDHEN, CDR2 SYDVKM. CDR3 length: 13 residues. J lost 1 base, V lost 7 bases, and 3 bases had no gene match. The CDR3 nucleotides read TGTGCCAGCATTACAGGGGCCCAAGAGACCCAGTACTTC. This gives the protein CASITGAQETQYF. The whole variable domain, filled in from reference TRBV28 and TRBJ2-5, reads DVKVTQSSRYLVKRTGEKVFLECVQDMDHENMFWYRQDPGLGLRLIYFSYDVKMKEKGDIPEGYSVSREKKERFSLILESASTNQTSMYLCASITGAQETQYFGPGTRLLVL.

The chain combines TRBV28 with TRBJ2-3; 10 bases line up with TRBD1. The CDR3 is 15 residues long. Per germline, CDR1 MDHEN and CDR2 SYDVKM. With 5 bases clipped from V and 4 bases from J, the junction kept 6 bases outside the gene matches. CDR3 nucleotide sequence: TGTGCCAGCAGTCTTATAGGACAGGGGGCAGATACGCAGTATTTT. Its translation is CASSLIGQGADTQYF.

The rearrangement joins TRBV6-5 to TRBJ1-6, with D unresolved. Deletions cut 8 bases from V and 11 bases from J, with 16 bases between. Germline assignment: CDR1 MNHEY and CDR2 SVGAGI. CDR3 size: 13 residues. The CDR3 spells CASGLKGATPLHF. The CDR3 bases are TGTGCCAGCGGGTTGAAGGGAGCGACACCCCTCCACTTT.

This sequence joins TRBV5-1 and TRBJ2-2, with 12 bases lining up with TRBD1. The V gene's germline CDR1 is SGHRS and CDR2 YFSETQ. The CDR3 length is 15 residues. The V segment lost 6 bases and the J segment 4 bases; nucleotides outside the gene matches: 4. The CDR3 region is CASMGTGGSTGELFF. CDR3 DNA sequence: TGCGCCAGCATGGGGACAGGGGGCAGCACCGGGGAGCTGTTTTTT.

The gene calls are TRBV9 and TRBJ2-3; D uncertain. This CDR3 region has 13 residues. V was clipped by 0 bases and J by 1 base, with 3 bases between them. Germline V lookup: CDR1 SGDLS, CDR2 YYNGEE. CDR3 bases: TGTGCCAGCAGCGTAGACCGCACAGATACGCAGTATTTT. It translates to CASSVDRTDTQYF. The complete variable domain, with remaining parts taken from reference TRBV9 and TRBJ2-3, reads DSGVTQTPKHLITATGQRVTLRCSPRSGDLSVYWYQQSLDQGLQFLIQYYNGEERAKGNILERFSAQQFPDLHSELNLSSLELGDSALYFCASSVDRTDTQYFGPGTRLTVL.

Here the CDR3 DNA reads TGTGCCACAAGTTCAGGGGCCGGTAATGAAAAACTGTTTTTT. Amino acids: CATSSGAGNEKLFF. The J gene is TRBJ1-4, the V gene TRBV28; the D gene is possibly TRBD1 (6 bases). V was shortened by 10 bases and J by 4 bases, with 16 bases between the two germline ends. CDR3 size: 14 residues. Per the germline V gene, CDR1 is MDHEN and CDR2 is SYDVKM.

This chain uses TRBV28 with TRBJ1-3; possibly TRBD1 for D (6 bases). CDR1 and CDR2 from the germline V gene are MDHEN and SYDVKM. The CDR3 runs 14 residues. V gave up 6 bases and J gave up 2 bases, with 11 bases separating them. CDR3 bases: TGTGCCAGCAGACCCGGACAGACTGGAAACACCATATATTTT. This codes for CASRPGQTGNTIYF. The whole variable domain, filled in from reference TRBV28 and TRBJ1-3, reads DVKVTQSSRYLVKRTGEKVFLECVQDMDHENMFWYRQDPGLGLRLIYFSYDVKMKEKGDIPEGYSVSREKKERFSLILESASTNQTSMYLCASRPGQTGNTIYFGEGSWLTVV.

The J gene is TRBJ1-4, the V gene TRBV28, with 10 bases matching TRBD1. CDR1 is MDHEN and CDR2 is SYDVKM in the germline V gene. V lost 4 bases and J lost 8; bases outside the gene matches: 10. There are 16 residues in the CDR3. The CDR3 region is CASSSPTGGDGEKLFF. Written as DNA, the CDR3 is TGTGCCAGCAGTTCCCCGACAGGGGGCGATGGGGAAAAACTGTTTTTT.

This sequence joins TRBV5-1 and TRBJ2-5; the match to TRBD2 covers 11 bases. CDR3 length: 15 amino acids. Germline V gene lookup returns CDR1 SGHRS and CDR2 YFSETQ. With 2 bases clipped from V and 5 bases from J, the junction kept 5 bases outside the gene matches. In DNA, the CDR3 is TGCGCCAGCAGCTTTGTAACTAGCGGGAGTGAGACCCAGTACTTC. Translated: CASSFVTSGSETQYF. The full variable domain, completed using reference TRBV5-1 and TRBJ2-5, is KAGVTQTPRYLIKTRGQQVTLSCSPISGHRSVSWYQQTPGQGLQFLFEYFSETQRNKGNFPGRFSGRQFSNSRSEMNVSTLELGDSALYLCASSFVTSGSETQYFGPGTRLLVL.

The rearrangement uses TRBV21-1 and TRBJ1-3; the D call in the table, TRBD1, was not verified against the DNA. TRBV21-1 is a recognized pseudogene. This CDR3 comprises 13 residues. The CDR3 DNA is TGTGCCAGCCGGACAGGCTCTGGAAACACCATATATTTT. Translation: CASRTGSGNTIYF.

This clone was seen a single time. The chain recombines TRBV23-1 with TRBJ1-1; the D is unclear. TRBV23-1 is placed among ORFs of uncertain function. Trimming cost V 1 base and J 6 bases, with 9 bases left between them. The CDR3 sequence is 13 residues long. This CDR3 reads CASSQLTWAEAFF. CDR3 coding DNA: TGCGCCAGCAGTCAATTGACCTGGGCTGAAGCTTTCTTT.

CDR3 in amino acids: CASSGPGGWSYEQYF. The DNA for the CDR3 is TGTGCCAGCAGCGGTCCAGGGGGCTGGTCCTACGAGCAGTACTTC. The chain employs TRBV28 and TRBJ2-7; 8 bases map to TRBD1. The length of the CDR3 is 15 residues. The V segment lost 6 bases and the J segment 1 base; nucleotides outside the gene matches: 8. CDR1 and CDR2 from the germline V gene are MDHEN and SYDVKM. Using reference TRBV28 and TRBJ2-7 for the parts outside the CDR3, the full variable domain is DVKVTQSSRYLVKRTGEKVFLECVQDMDHENMFWYRQDPGLGLRLIYFSYDVKMKEKGDIPEGYSVSREKKERFSLILESASTNQTSMYLCASSGPGGWSYEQYFGPGTRLTVT.